The next 17 T cell receptor beta chains were all read from a single sample in a study of blood T cell repertoires in COVID-19. Measured with immunoSEQ multiplex PCR; TCRdb has only the in-frame clones, and not every one. The data contain 150,000 or so clones, about 76% of them singletons. Sequencing was carried out using peripheral blood. These receptors came from a woman aged 65 to 85 with COVID-19, enrolled during active disease.

This clone turned up a few times. The rearrangement joins TRBV28 to TRBJ1-2; TRBD1 aligns across 7 bases. This CDR3 is 12 amino acids long. Per the germline V gene, CDR1 is MDHEN and CDR2 is SYDVKM. The trim removed 6 bases at V and 4 bases at J, leaving 2 bases unmatched. For the CDR3, the DNA is TGTGCCAGCAGACCAGGGGGCTATGGCTACACCTTC. This translates into CASRPGGYGYTF.

This clone was seen a few times. The rearrangement joins TRBV16 to TRBJ1-4; D remains unclear. The CDR3 contains 19 residues. Germline-derived CDR1 and CDR2 are KGHSY and FQNENV. The ends were cut back, 3 bases at V and 3 bases at J, with 23 bases in the middle. The DNA for the CDR3 is TGTGCCAGCAGCCAGTGGTTAGGGAGGTCCGCAACGTCTAATGAAAAACTGTTTTTT. Amino acid sequence: CASSQWLGRSATSNEKLFF.

The gene calls are TRBV9 and TRBJ2-2; 10 bases are a match to TRBD2. The ends lost 0 bases at V and 4 bases at J; junction bases unmatched: 12. CDR3 size: 19 residues. In germline, CDR1 is SGDLS, CDR2 YYNGEE. In DNA form, the CDR3 reads TGTGCCAGCAGCGTAGTGGCTAGCGGGGGCGTCTCGGGCACCGGGGAGCTGTTTTTT. It translates to CASSVVASGGVSGTGELFF.

CDR3 residues: CASSPAGRDPDTQYF. In nucleotides, the CDR3 is TGCGCCAGCAGCCCCGCAGGGAGGGACCCAGATACGCAGTATTTT. The chain carries TRBV5-1 and TRBJ2-3, with TRBD2 matching over 7 bases. The CDR3 extends over 15 amino acids. Germline lookup yields CDR1 SGHRS and CDR2 YFSETQ. V was clipped by 4 bases and J by 4 bases; unmatched bases: 9.

This clone was found once. V usage is TRBV19 and J usage is TRBJ2-1; 7 positions match TRBD1. V was pared by 4 bases and J by 10 bases, with 7 bases of the junction left unmatched. The CDR3 has 13 residues. The germline V gene has CDR1 LNHDA and CDR2 SQIVND (reference sequence). CDR3 bases: TGTGCCAGTAGTAGCACAGACAGGGTCGAGCAGTTCTTC. This translates into CASSSTDRVEQFF.

V gene TRBV7-9 combines with J gene TRBJ2-3; 8 bases fit TRBD1. The CDR3 loop spans 16 amino acids. V trimming: 5 bases; J trimming: 0 bases; junction bases outside the gene matches: 7. Germline V gives CDR1 SEHNR, CDR2 FQNEAQ (reference sequence). DNA for the CDR3: TGTGCCAGCAGCCCCTATGGGACAGGTAGCACAGATACGCAGTATTTT. Protein: CASSPYGTGSTDTQYF.

As to this clone: This sample includes further DNA sequences coding for the same CDR3. The chain's CDR3 is CASSLDRVNTEAFF. The CDR3 region has the DNA TGTGCCAGCAGCTTAGACAGAGTGAACACTGAAGCTTTCTTT. This chain uses TRBV7-2 with TRBJ1-1, with D uncertain. Germline lookup yields CDR1 SGHTA and CDR2 FQGNSA. V was shortened by 1 base and J by 0 bases, with 6 bases between the two germline ends. The CDR3 runs 14 residues.

There are a few counts of this clone. The chain links TRBV5-1 to TRBJ2-7; 12 bases agree with TRBD2. The CDR3 sequence is 15 residues long. V shed 0 bases, J shed 4 bases, and the junction held 2 bases outside the gene matches. Germline lookup yields CDR1 SGHRS and CDR2 YFSETQ. The DNA for the CDR3 is TGCGCCAGCAGCTTGGGAACTAGCGGGGGGTACGAGCAGTACTTC. This sequence encodes CASSLGTSGGYEQYF. Looking up the rest from reference TRBV5-1 and TRBJ2-7 gives the full variable domain: KAGVTQTPRYLIKTRGQQVTLSCSPISGHRSVSWYQQTPGQGLQFLFEYFSETQRNKGNFPGRFSGRQFSNSRSEMNVSTLELGDSALYLCASSLGTSGGYEQYFGPGTRLTVT.

This clone occurred a few times. The rearrangement joins TRBV6-2 or TRBV6-3 to TRBJ1-5; 8 nucleotides align to TRBD1. After removal of 0 bases from V and 9 bases from J, the junction contained 19 bases not matched to a gene. The CDR3 consists of 19 residues. CDR1 is MNHEY, CDR2 SVGEGT, per germline. The CDR3 sequence: CASSYSNSQTGDPLWPQHF. DNA for the CDR3: TGTGCCAGCAGTTACTCGAATTCCCAGACAGGGGATCCCCTGTGGCCCCAGCATTTT.

This clone appeared a single time. This sequence joins TRBV3-1 (or the pseudogene TRBV3-2) and TRBJ1-2; D is perhaps TRBD1 (5 bases). Germline assignment: CDR1 LGHDT and CDR2 YNNKEL (reference sequence). The CDR3 loop spans 16 amino acids. The V end lost 0 bases, the J end lost 5 bases, and 16 bases lay between the germline ends. DNA of the CDR3: TGTGCCAGCAGCCAAGAAAACCGGGGGAGTGGGTATGGCTACACCTTC. Amino acids: CASSQENRGSGYGYTF.

This clone has just a few counts. A much larger clone is a single base away; this may be a read error. The chain has TRBV7-3 and TRBJ1-4; D is perhaps TRBD1 (6 bases). Germline CDR1 reads SGHTA; CDR2 reads FQGTGA. V was cut by 5 bases and J by 2 bases, with 6 bases left in between. The length of the CDR3 is 13 residues. The CDR3 here is CASSQGTNEKLFF. The CDR3, as DNA: TGTGCCAGCAGCCAGGGGACTAATGAAAAACTGTTTTTT.

The V gene is TRBV2, the J gene TRBJ2-3, with TRBD2 identical over 10 bases. Germline V CDR1 and CDR2: SNHLY, FYNNEI. The J segment lost 4 bases and the V segment lost 6 bases, leaving 13 bases of the junction unmatched. This CDR3 has 17 residues. The CDR3: CASRATLSGGGADTQYF. The DNA for the CDR3 is TGTGCCAGCAGAGCTACCCTAAGCGGGGGGGGTGCAGATACGCAGTATTTT.

This clone has just a few counts. This chain uses TRBV7-8 with TRBJ1-5; D unclear. This CDR3 has 13 residues. From germline, CDR1 is SGHVS and CDR2 FQNEAQ. V was trimmed by 5 bases and J by 5 bases, leaving 10 bases between them. CDR3 coding DNA: TGTGCCAGCAGCCAGCGGTTGGATCAGCCCCAGCATTTT. The encoded protein is CASSQRLDQPQHF.

The chain couples TRBV21-1 to TRBJ2-5; the table's D call, TRBD1, has no DNA check behind it. TRBV21-1 is tagged as a pseudogene. This CDR3 contains 15 residues. This CDR3 reads CASSKERGRWETQYF. In DNA form, the CDR3 reads TGTGCCAGCAGCAAAGAAAGGGGGCGCTGGGAGACCCAGTACTTC.

V and J are TRBV7-2 and TRBJ2-7, with D possibly being TRBD2 (5 bases). Germline V gene lookup returns CDR1 SGHTA and CDR2 FQGNSA. CDR3 length equals 16 residues. V gave up 0 bases and J gave up 5 bases, with 17 bases separating them. This CDR3 reads CASSLAFTSRGHEQYF. CDR3 sequence (DNA): TGTGCCAGCAGCTTAGCGTTTACGTCTCGGGGTCACGAGCAGTACTTC.

For the CDR3, the DNA is TGTGCCAGCAGCACCCGACAGGCTGATGAAAAACTGTTTTTT. Encoded protein: CASSTRQADEKLFF. The chain carries TRBV28 and TRBJ1-4, with a weak D call TRBD1 (6 bases). Trimming removed 6 bases from V and 6 bases from J, with 14 bases in between. The CDR3 is 14 residues long. The germline V gene has CDR1 MDHEN and CDR2 SYDVKM.

The chain combines TRBV9 with TRBJ2-6; D uncertain. The CDR3 loop spans 14 amino acids. CDR1 and CDR2 from the germline V gene are SGDLS and YYNGEE. Between the trimmed V and J ends, which lost 4 bases and 0 bases, there was a span of 5 bases. The CDR3 loop reads CASSPYSGANVLTF. CDR3 nucleotide sequence: TGTGCCAGCAGCCCCTACTCTGGGGCCAACGTCCTGACTTTC.